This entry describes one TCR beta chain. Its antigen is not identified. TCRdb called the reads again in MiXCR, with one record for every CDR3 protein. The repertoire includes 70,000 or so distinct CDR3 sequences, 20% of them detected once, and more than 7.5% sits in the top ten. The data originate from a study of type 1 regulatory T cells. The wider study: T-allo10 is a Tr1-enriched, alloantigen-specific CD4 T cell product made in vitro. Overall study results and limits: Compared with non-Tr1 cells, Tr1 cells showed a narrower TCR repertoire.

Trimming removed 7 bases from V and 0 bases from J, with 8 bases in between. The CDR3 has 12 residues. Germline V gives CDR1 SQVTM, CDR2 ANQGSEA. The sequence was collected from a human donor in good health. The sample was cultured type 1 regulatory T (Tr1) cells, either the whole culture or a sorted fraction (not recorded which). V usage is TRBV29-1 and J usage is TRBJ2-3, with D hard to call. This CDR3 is CSARTSTDTQYF. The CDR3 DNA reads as TGCAGCGCCCGTACTAGCACAGATACGCAGTATTTT.